This T cell receptor (beta chain) originates from a study of OX40 agonist ivuxolimab in advanced cancers. Study conclusions and caveats: At doses 0.1 to 3.0 mg/kg, CD4+ and CD8+ clones expanded. Individuals who were partial responders at 0.1-3.0 mg/kg had clonal expansion that ranked among the lowest.

Looked up from germline, CDR1 is KGHSH and CDR2 is LQKENI. Trimming pared 1 base from V and 0 bases from J, leaving 19 bases between. The CDR3 has 18 residues. This clone has a handful of counts. Its antigen is undetermined. The repertoire was sequenced with immunoSEQ multiplex PCR; TCRdb's copy has only in-frame clones and lacks some. Of tens of thousands of clones in the sample, 70% to 90% were seen once. This specimen was CD4+ or CD8+ T cells sorted from blood, taken in a trial of the OX40 agonist ivuxolimab. This rearrangement joins TRBV18 to TRBJ2-7, with D perhaps TRBD1 or TRBD2 (5 bases each). The TCR originated in an adult with an advanced solid tumor such as melanoma, head and neck, liver or kidney cancer. The CDR3 is CASSPQVPGRGYSYEQYF. CDR3 bases: TGTGCCAGCTCACCACAGGTCCCGGGACGGGGATACTCCTACGAGCAGTACTTC.